This T cell receptor (beta chain) was sequenced in a study of OX40 agonist ivuxolimab in advanced cancers. On the study more broadly: Ivuxolimab, an antibody that agonizes OX40 (CD134), was administered to the patients. Three patients got partial responses; one had hepatocellular carcinoma and two had cutaneous melanoma.

Comments on this clone: Its specificity is unknown.

Measured with immunoSEQ multiplex PCR; TCRdb has only the in-frame clones, and not every one. Of around 20,000 clones detected, about 80% appear once; the ten largest clones hold more than 30%. Germline values: CDR1 MNHNS, CDR2 SASEGT. The CDR3 extends over 14 amino acids. The germline V and J ends were trimmed by 2 bases and 4 bases, with 9 bases remaining between them. General study results and limits: Relatively little clonal expansion, among the lowest observed, appeared in partial responders at 0.1-3.0 mg/kg.

The material sequenced was CD4+ or CD8+ T cells sorted from blood, taken in a trial of the OX40 agonist ivuxolimab. V usage is TRBV6-1 and J usage is TRBJ1-5; possible D gene TRBD1, 6 bases. The source of this sequence is an adult with an advanced solid tumor such as melanoma, head and neck, liver or kidney cancer. The CDR3 DNA is TGTGCCAGCAGTGAACAGGGGAATAATCAGCCCCAGCATTTT. Translated: CASSEQGNNQPQHF.